Following are 13 T cell receptor beta chains from one sample sequenced in a study of cytomegalovirus exposure and HLA in healthy donors. PCR primers comprised 60 Vbeta and 13 Jbeta primers. The data were produced by immunoSEQ multiplex PCR, yet TCRdb's version contains in-frame clones alone and is incomplete. This sample has about 130,000 clones; 80% to 90% occur once, and the top ten carry more than 4.5%. The sequencing sample was made of PBMCs. These receptors were collected from a woman under 40 in good health and CMV-seronegative.

This clone was counted only a few times. The chain couples TRBV6-5 to TRBJ2-7, with D possibly TRBD2 on 5 matching bases. Germline V gene lookup returns CDR1 MNHEY and CDR2 SVGAGI. V was shortened by 0 bases and J by 7 bases, with 10 bases between the two germline ends. The CDR3 is 13 residues long. The CDR3: CASSYSNGGEQYF. Here the CDR3 DNA reads TGTGCCAGCAGTTACTCGAACGGCGGGGAGCAGTACTTC.

V gene TRBV6-6 combines with J gene TRBJ2-7; 9 nucleotides agree with TRBD1. After removal of 6 bases from V and 9 bases from J, the junction contained 18 bases not matched to a gene. CDR3 length: 16 amino acids. Germline lookup yields CDR1 MNHNY and CDR2 SVGAGI (reference sequence). CDR3 residues: CASRQDLGSTGGAQYF. CDR3 DNA sequence: TGTGCCAGCAGACAAGATCTCGGATCCACAGGGGGCGCGCAGTACTTC.

This chain joins TRBV5-6 and TRBJ2-7; maybe TRBD1 (6 bases). In germline, CDR1 is SGHDT, CDR2 YYEEEE. The CDR3 is 14 residues long. Trimming removed 3 bases at V and 4 bases at J, with 14 bases between. The CDR3 is CASSYRDTIYEQYF. CDR3 coding DNA: TGTGCCAGCAGCTACCGGGACACTATTTACGAGCAGTACTTC.

This clone was seen only a few times. CDR3 DNA: TGTGCCATCAGTGATACGACCTGGGGGCCCGGGGCCAACGTCCTGACTTTC. Translated: CAISDTTWGPGANVLTF. J is TRBJ2-6 and V is TRBV10-3, with D maybe TRBD1 (6 bases). Trimming removed 3 bases from V and 4 bases from J, with 16 bases in between. The CDR3 length is 17 residues. CDR1 is ENHRY and CDR2 is SYGVKD in the germline V gene.

This chain connects TRBV5-4 to TRBJ2-1; tentative D call: TRBD2 (5 bases). V was clipped by 1 base and J by 4 bases, with 12 bases between them. The germline V gene has CDR1 SGHNT and CDR2 YYREEE (reference sequence). This CDR3 is built from 15 residues. DNA of the CDR3: TGTGCCAGCAGCTTGTTCGGCGGGCCATACAATGAGCAGTTCTTC. Translation: CASSLFGGPYNEQFF.

This clone was seen a single time. The rearrangement joins TRBV28 to TRBJ1-5, with D perhaps TRBD1 (5 bases). Germline V gene lookup returns CDR1 MDHEN and CDR2 SYDVKM. Trimming took off 7 bases at V and 0 bases at J, with 19 bases between the two ends. This CDR3 has 17 residues. In DNA, the CDR3 is TGTGCCAGCAAAGGATTAAGGGGTATCGGTAGCAATCAGCCCCAGCATTTT. Translated: CASKGLRGIGSNQPQHF.

The chain recombines TRBV19 with TRBJ1-1; 7 bases agree with TRBD1. V was pared by 2 bases and J by 1 base, with 4 bases of the junction left unmatched. Germline CDR1 and CDR2: LNHDA and SQIVND (reference sequence). The CDR3 length is 15 residues. The CDR3: CASSIFDRANTEAFF. For the CDR3, the DNA is TGTGCCAGTAGTATATTCGACAGGGCGAACACTGAAGCTTTCTTT.

This clone was seen a single time. The CDR3 protein is CASSLEAGSPLHF. The CDR3 DNA reads TGTGCCAGCAGCTTAGAGGCAGGTTCACCCCTCCACTTT. V and J are TRBV11-2 and TRBJ1-6, with D uncertain. V lost 0 bases and J lost 9, with 6 bases in between. This CDR3 is 13 amino acids long. Germline V gives CDR1 SGHAT, CDR2 FQNNGV.

The V and J genes are TRBV4-1 and TRBJ2-7; 9 nucleotides align to TRBD1. V lost 5 bases to trimming and J lost 3 bases; unmatched junction nucleotides: 8. Germline assignment: CDR1 MGHRA and CDR2 YSYEKL. The CDR3 is 15 amino acids. The CDR3 sequence: CASSMRTGEVYEQYF. CDR3 nucleotides: TGCGCCAGCAGCATGCGGACAGGGGAGGTCTACGAGCAGTACTTC.

The chain is built from TRBV28 and TRBJ1-5; TRBD1 aligns across 7 bases. The length of the CDR3 is 16 residues. Germline V gene sequence: CDR1 MDHEN, CDR2 SYDVKM. Losses at the gene ends were 1 base for V and 6 bases for J; bases not matched to a gene: 9. This CDR3 reads CASSLLDRVFGQPQHF. The CDR3 region has the DNA TGTGCCAGCAGTTTATTAGACAGGGTGTTCGGTCAGCCCCAGCATTTT.

V usage is TRBV9 and J usage is TRBJ2-1; 8 nucleotides line up with TRBD2. V lost 2 bases to trimming and J lost 4 bases; unmatched junction nucleotides: 5. This CDR3 spans 15 amino acids. Per the germline V gene, CDR1 is SGDLS and CDR2 is YYNGEE. Here the CDR3 reads CASSVSPSGYNEQFF. In DNA form, the CDR3 reads TGTGCCAGCAGCGTCAGTCCTAGCGGGTACAATGAGCAGTTCTTC.

The rearrangement uses TRBV27 and TRBJ2-7; 8 positions match TRBD2. V lost 5 bases to trimming and J lost 0 bases; unmatched junction nucleotides: 9. Germline V gene lookup returns CDR1 MNHEY and CDR2 SMNVEV (reference sequence). This CDR3 contains 16 residues. CDR3 in DNA: TGTGCCAGCAGTAAGGAACTAGCGGTGAGCTCCTACGAGCAGTACTTC. It codes for CASSKELAVSSYEQYF.

The gene calls are TRBV27 and TRBJ2-3; the D is unclear. The CDR3 loop spans 13 amino acids. CDR1 is MNHEY and CDR2 is SMNVEV in the germline V gene (reference sequence). The germline V and J ends were trimmed by 2 bases and 1 base, with 4 bases remaining between them. The CDR3 DNA is TGTGCCAGCAGTTTAGAGGGCACAGATACGCAGTATTTT. This sequence encodes CASSLEGTDTQYF.